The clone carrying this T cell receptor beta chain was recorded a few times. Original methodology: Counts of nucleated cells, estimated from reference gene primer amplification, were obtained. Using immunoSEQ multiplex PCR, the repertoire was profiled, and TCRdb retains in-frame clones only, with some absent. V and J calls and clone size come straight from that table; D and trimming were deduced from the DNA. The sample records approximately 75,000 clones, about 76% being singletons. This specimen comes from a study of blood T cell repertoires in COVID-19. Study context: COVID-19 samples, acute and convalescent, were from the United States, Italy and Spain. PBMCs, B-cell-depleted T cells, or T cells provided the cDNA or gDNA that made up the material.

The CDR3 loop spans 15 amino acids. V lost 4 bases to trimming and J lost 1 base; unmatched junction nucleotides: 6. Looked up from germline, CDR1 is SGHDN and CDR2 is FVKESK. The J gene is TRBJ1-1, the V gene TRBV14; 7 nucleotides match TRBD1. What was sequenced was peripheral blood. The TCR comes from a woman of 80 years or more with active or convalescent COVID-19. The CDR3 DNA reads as TGTGCCAGCAGCCCCGAGGGGGCGAGGAACACTGAAGCTTTCTTT. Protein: CASSPEGARNTEAFF.